The T cell receptor (beta chain) described here comes from a study of T cell changes during pregnancy in multiple sclerosis. Libraries were prepared by immunoSEQ multiplex PCR; TCRdb keeps only in-frame clonotypes and omits some of them. Here the sample spans about 40,000 clones, 85% to 95% being singletons. The sample here was CD4+ T cells from peripheral blood mononuclear cells, taken before pregnancy. The receptor's source is a female donor with multiple sclerosis, enrolled in a pregnancy study.

Written as DNA, the CDR3 is TGTGCCAGCAGCGTCACTCTGTGGGGGGGTACCGGGGAGCTGTTTTTT. It specifies CASSVTLWGGTGELFF. This chain links TRBV27 with TRBJ2-2, with TRBD2 identical over 7 bases. The length of the CDR3 is 16 residues. The germline V gene has CDR1 MNHEY and CDR2 SMNVEV (reference sequence). V shed 6 bases and J 5 bases; nucleotides not matched to a gene: 12.